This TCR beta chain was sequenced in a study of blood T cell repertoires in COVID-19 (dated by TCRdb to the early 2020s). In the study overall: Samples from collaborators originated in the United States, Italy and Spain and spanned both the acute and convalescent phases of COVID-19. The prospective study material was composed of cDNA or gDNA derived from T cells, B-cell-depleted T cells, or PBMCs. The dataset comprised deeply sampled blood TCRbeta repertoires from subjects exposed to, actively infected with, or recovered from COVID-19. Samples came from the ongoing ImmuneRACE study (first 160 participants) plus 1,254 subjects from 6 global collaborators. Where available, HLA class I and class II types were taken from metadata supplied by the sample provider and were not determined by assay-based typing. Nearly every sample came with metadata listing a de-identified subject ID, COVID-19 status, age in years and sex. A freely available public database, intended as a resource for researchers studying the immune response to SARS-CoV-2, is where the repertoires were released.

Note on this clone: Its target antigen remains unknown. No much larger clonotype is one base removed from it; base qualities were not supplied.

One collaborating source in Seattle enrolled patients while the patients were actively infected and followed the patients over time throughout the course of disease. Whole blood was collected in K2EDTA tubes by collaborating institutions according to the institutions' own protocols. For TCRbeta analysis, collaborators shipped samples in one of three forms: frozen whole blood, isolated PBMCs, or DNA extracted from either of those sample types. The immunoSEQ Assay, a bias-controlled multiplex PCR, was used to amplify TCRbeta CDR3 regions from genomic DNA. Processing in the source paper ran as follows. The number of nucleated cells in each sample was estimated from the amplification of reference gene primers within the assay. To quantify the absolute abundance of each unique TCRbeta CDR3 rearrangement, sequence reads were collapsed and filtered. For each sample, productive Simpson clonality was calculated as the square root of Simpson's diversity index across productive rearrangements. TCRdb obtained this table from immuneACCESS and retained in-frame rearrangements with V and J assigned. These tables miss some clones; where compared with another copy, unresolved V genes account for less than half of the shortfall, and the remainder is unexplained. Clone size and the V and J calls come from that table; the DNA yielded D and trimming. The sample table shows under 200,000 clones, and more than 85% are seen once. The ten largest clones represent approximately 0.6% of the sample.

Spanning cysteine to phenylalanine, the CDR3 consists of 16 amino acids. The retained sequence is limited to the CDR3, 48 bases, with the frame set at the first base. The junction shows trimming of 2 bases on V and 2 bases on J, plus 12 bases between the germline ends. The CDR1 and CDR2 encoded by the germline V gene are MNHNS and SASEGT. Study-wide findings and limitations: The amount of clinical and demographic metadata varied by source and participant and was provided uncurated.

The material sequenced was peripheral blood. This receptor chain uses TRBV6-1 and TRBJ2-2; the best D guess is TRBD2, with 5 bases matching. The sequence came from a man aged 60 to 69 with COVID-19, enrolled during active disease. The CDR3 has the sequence CASSERSRLNTGELFF. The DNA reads TGTGCCAGCAGTGAAAGGAGTAGACTAAACACCGGGGAGCTGTTTTTT.